The entry that follows covers one T cell receptor (beta chain) sequence. Its matching antigen is unknown. This record belongs to a study of lymphopenia after photon versus proton radiotherapy. Method: immunoSEQ multiplex PCR; TCRdb's copy keeps in-frame clones and lacks some. The sample has about 7,300 clones, 85% to 95% seen once; the top ten hold 1.5% to 2%. Study outcomes and limitations: Relative stability marked proton patients; photon patients lost diversity and naive cells. After lymphocyte nadir, photon-treated repertoires showed oligoclonal expansion, especially CD8+ Temra. Authors raise, but do not show, better survival with proton therapy.

The CDR3 length is 16 residues. The ends were cut back, 0 bases at V and 6 bases at J, with 17 bases in the middle. CDR1 is SGDLS and CDR2 is YYNGEE in the germline V gene. The sample in question was peripheral blood, obtained from a patient treated with photon-based radiotherapy. The origin of this receptor is a woman between 50 and 59 years old with cholangiocarcinoma. V is TRBV9 and J is TRBJ2-3; a possible D gene is TRBD2 (7 bases). The CDR3 DNA is TGTGCCAGCAGCGTAGCGGGGGGCCACGGGTACGATACGCAGTATTTT. Translation gives CASSVAGGHGYDTQYF.